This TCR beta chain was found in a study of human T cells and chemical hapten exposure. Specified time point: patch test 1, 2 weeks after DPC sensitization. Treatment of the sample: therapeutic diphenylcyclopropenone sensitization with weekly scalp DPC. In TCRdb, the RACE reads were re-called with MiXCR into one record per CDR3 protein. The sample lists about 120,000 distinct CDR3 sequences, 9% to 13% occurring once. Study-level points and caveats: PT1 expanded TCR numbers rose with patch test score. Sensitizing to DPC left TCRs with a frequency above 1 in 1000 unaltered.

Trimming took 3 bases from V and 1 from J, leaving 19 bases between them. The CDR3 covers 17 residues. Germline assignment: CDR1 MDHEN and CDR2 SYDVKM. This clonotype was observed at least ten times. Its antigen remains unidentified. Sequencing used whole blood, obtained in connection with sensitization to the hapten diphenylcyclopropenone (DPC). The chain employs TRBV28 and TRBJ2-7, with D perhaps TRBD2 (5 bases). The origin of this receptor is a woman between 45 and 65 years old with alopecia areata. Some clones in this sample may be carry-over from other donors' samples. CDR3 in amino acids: CASSLTGGTVSSYEQYF. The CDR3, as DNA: TGTGCCAGCAGTTTGACCGGAGGTACGGTATCATCCTACGAGCAGTACTTC.